This T cell receptor (beta chain) is from a study of siplizumab effects on memory and regulatory T cells. General observations from the study: Mappable alloreactive CD4+ clones were on average around 70% Treg-derived with siplizumab, less than 30% in controls. The mapping of alloreactive clones to unstimulated subsets covered only a minor fraction of them. Proliferating CD4+ or CD8+ clones, roughly 80-96% of them, lacked an assignable naive or memory phenotype.

Germline assignment: CDR1 SGHTA and CDR2 FQGNSA. V trimming: 0 bases; J trimming: 7 bases; junction bases outside the gene matches: 6. This CDR3 is built from 15 residues. Turning to this clone: The antigen is unknown.

The method was immunoSEQ multiplex PCR; TCRdb's version includes in-frame clones alone and lacks a portion of them. Of under 150,000 clones in the sample, about 95% are singletons; the top ten hold around 1.7%. The sequence came from a human donor in good health. The chain has TRBV7-2 and TRBJ2-4, with TRBD2 identical over 7 bases. The sample was non-Treg CD4+ T cells sorted from blood. The chain's CDR3 is CASSLAQYGGNIQYF. CDR3 nucleotides: TGTGCCAGCAGCTTAGCGCAATACGGGGGGAACATTCAGTACTTC.